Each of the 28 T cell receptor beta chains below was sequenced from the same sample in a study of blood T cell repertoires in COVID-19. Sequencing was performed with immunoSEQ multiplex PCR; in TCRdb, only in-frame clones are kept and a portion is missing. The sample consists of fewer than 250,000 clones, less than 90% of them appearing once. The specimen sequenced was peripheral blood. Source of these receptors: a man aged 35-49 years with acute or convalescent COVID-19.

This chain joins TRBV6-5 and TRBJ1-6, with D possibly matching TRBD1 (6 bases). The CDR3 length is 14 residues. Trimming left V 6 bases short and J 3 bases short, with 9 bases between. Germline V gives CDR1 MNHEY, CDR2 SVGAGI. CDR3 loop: CASRGHFYNSPLHF. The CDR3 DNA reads TGTGCCAGCAGGGGACACTTCTATAATTCACCCCTCCACTTT.

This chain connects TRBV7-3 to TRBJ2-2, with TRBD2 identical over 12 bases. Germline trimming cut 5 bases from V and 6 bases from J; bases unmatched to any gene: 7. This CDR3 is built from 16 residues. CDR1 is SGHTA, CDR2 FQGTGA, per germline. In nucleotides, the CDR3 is TGTGCCAGCAGCACCAGACTAGCGGGAGAGGCCGGGGAGCTGTTTTTT. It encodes CASSTRLAGEAGELFF.

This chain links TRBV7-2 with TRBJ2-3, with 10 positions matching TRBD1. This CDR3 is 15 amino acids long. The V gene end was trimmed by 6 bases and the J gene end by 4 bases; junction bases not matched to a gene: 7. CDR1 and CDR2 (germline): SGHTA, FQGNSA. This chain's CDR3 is CASRTGQGGPDTQYF. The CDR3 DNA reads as TGTGCCAGCAGGACAGGACAGGGGGGCCCAGATACGCAGTATTTT.

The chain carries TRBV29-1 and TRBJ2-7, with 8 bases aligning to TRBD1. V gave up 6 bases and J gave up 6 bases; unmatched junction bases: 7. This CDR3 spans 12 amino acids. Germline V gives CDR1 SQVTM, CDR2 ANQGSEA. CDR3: CSVAETGGEQYF. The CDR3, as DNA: TGCAGCGTGGCTGAAACAGGGGGCGAGCAGTACTTC.

The CDR3 sequence: CASSLEDSGANVLTF. In DNA, the CDR3 is TGCGCCAGCAGCCTCGAGGACTCTGGGGCCAACGTCCTGACTTTC. This chain links TRBV4-1 with TRBJ2-6; D uncertain. The CDR3 covers 15 residues. The germline CDR1 and CDR2 sequences are MGHRA and YSYEKL. Trimming cost V 4 bases and J 0 bases, with 7 bases left between them.

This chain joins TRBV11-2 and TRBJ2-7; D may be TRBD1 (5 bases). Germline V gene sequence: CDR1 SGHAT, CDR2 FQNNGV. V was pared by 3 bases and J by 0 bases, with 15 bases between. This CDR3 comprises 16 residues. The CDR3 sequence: CASSLSLGAHSYEQYF. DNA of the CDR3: TGTGCCAGCAGCTTGTCCCTTGGGGCCCACTCCTACGAGCAGTACTTC.

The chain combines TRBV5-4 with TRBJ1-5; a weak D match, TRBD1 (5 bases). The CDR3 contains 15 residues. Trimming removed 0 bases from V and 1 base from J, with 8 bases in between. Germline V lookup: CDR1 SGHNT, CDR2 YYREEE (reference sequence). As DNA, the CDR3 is TGTGCCAGCAGCTTGGACCCAGGGAGCAATCAGCCCCAGCATTTT. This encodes CASSLDPGSNQPQHF.

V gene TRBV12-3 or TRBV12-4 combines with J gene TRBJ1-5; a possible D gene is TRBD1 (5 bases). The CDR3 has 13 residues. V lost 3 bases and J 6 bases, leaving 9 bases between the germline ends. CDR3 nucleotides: TGTGCCAGCAGTTTGGGGGAGGTTCAGCCCCAGCATTTT. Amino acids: CASSLGEVQPQHF.

CDR3 nucleotide sequence: TGTGCCAGCAGCCTCCCGGGACAGGGTTCCTACGAGCAGTACTTC. Translated: CASSLPGQGSYEQYF. This sequence joins TRBV7-6 and TRBJ2-7; 9 bases are shared with TRBD1. Trimming at V came to 5 bases and at J to 1 base, leaving 6 bases not matched to a gene. Germline V gene sequence: CDR1 SGHVS, CDR2 FNYEAQ. The CDR3 runs 15 residues.

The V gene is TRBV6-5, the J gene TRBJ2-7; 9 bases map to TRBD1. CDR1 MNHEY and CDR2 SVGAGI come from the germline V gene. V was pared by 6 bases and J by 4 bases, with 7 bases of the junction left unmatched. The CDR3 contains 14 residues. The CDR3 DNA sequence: TGTGCCAGCAGGCCGGGACAGGGCCCTTACGAGCAGTACTTC. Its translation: CASRPGQGPYEQYF.

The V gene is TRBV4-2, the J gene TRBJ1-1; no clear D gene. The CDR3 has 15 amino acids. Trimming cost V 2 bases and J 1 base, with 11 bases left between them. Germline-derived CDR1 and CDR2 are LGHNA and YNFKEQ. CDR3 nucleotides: TGTGCCAGCAGCCAATATGCCCTGAGGAACACTGAAGCTTTCTTT. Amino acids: CASSQYALRNTEAFF.

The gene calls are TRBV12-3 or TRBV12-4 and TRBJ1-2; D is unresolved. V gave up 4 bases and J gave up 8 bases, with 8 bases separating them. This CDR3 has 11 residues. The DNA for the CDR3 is TGTGCCAGCAGTTACCGGGGAGGCTACACCTTC. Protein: CASSYRGGYTF.

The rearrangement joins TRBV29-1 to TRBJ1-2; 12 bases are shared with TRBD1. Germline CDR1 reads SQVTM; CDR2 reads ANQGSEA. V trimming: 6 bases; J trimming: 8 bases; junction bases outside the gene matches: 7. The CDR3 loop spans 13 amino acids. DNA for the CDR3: TGCAGCGTCCGTTCCGGGACAGGGGGCGGCTACACCTTC. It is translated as CSVRSGTGGGYTF.

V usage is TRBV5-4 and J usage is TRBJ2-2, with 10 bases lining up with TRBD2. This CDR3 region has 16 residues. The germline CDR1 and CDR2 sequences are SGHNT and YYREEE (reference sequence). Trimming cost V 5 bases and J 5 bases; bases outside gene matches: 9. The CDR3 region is CASSPGIAGGTGELFF. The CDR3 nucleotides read TGTGCCAGCAGTCCCGGGATAGCGGGGGGAACCGGGGAGCTGTTTTTT.

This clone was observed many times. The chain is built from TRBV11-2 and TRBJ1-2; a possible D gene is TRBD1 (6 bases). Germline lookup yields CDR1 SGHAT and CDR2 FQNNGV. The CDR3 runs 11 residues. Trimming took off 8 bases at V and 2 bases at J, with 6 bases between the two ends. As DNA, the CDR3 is TGTGCCAGCGGACAGAACTATGGCTACACCTTC. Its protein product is CASGQNYGYTF.

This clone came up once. The CDR3 bases are TGCGCCAGCAGCTTGGAAGCTAGCGGGGGGGTGTTCACAGATACGCAGTATTTT. Amino acid sequence: CASSLEASGGVFTDTQYF. The V gene is TRBV5-1, the J gene TRBJ2-3; 12 bases align to TRBD2. CDR1 is SGHRS and CDR2 is YFSETQ in the germline V gene. The CDR3 has 18 amino acids. V dropped 0 bases and J dropped 2; count of bases not matched to a gene: 7.

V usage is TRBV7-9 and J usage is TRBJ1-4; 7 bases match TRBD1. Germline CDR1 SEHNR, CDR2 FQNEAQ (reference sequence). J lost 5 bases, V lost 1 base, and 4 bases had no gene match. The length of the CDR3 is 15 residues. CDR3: CASSLGPGQNEKLFF. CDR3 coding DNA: TGTGCCAGCAGCTTAGGTCCGGGACAGAATGAAAAACTGTTTTTT.

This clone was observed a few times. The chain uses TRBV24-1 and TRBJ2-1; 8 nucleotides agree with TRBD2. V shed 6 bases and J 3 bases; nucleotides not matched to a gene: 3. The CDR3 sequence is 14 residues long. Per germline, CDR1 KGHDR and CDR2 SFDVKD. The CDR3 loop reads CATSSSGSYNEQFF. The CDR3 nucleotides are TGTGCCACCAGTTCCAGCGGGAGCTACAATGAGCAGTTCTTC.

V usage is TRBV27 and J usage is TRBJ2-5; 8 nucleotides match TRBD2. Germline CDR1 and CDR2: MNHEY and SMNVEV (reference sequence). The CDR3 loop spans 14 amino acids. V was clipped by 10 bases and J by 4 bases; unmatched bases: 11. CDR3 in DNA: TGTGCCACCGCTTTAGGAACTAGCGGAGAGACCCAGTACTTC. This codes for CATALGTSGETQYF.

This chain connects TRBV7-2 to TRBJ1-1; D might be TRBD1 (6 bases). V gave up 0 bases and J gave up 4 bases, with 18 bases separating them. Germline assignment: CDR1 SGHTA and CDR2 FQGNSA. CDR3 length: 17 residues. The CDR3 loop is CASSLAGGHWRPTEAFF. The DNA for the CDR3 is TGTGCCAGCAGCTTAGCCGGGGGGCACTGGCGGCCCACTGAAGCTTTCTTT.

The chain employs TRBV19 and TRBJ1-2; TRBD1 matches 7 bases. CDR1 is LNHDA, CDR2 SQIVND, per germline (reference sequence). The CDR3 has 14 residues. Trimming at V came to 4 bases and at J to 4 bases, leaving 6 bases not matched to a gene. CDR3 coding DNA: TGTGCCAGTAGTAAGACAGGGTCAGGCTATGGCTACACCTTC. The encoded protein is CASSKTGSGYGYTF.

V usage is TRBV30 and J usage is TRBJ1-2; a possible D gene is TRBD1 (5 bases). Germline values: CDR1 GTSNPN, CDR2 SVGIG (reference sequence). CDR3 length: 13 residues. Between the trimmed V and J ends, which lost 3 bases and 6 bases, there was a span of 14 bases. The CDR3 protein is CAWSPRVSNGYTF. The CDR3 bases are TGTGCCTGGAGCCCCAGGGTTTCGAATGGCTACACCTTC.

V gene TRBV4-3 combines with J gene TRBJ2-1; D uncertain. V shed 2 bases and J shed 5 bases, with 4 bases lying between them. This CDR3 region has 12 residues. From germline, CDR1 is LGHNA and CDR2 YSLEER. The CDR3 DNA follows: TGCGCCAGCAGCCAACATCACAATGAGCAGTTCTTC. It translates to CASSQHHNEQFF.

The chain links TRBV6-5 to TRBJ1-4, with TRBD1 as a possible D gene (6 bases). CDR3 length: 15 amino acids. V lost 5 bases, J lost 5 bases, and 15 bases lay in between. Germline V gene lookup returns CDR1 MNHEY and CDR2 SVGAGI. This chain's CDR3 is CASSTLTGWNEKLFF. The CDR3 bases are TGTGCCAGCAGTACCCTTACAGGGTGGAATGAAAAACTGTTTTTT.

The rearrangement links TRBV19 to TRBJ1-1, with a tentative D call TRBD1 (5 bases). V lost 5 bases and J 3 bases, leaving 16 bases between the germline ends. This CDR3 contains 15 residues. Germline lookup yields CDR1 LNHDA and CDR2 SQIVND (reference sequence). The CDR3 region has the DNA TGTGCCAGTAGTCCCCTTTGGCAGGGTTACACTGAAGCTTTCTTT. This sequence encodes CASSPLWQGYTEAFF.

The CDR3, as DNA: TGCGCCAGCAGCTTTATCAGGGGTGGCACTGAAGCTTTCTTT. Translation: CASSFIRGGTEAFF. The chain links TRBV5-1 to TRBJ1-1; TRBD1 is a possible D gene (6 bases). Germline lookup yields CDR1 SGHRS and CDR2 YFSETQ. V lost 2 bases, J lost 4 bases, and 12 bases lay in between. The CDR3 is 14 residues long.

CDR3 sequence reads: CAWSVPPAGSYNSPLHF. The CDR3 DNA reads TGTGCCTGGAGTGTACCCCCCGCAGGGTCCTATAATTCACCCCTCCACTTT. The J gene is TRBJ1-6, the V gene TRBV30; TRBD1 is a possible D gene (5 bases). This CDR3 contains 17 residues. Trimming cost V 0 bases and J 1 base, with 13 bases left between them. Germline CDR1 is GTSNPN and CDR2 is SVGIG (reference sequence). The full variable domain, with the rest looked up from reference TRBV30 and TRBJ1-6, is SQTIHQWPATLVQPVGSPLSLECTVEGTSNPNLYWYRQAAGRGLQLLFYSVGIGQISSEVPQNLSASRPQDRQFILSSKKLLLSDSGFYLCAWSVPPAGSYNSPLHFGNGTRLTVT.

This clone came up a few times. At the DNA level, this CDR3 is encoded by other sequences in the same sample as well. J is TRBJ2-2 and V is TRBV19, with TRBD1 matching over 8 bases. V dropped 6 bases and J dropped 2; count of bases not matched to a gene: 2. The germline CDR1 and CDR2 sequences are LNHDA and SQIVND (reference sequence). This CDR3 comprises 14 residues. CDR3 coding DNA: TGTGCCAGTAGCGGACAGGGTAACACCGGGGAGCTGTTTTTT. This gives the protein CASSGQGNTGELFF.